One and the same sample provided the 2 T cell receptor beta chains below, sequenced in a study of cytotoxic CD8 clonotypes in ibrutinib-treated CLL. Some clones are missing from TCRdb's copy, which holds only in-frame ones; the method was immunoSEQ multiplex PCR. The sample has some 200,000 clones, over 65% seen once; the top ten hold 5.5% to 6%. The sample in question was PBMCs, obtained after 12 months of ibrutinib treatment. The receptors were sampled from a human donor with chronic lymphocytic leukemia.

The chain joins TRBV5-1 to TRBJ1-4, with TRBD1 as a possible D gene (5 bases). The CDR3 contains 14 residues. CDR1 is SGHRS, CDR2 YFSETQ, per germline. Trimming shortened V by 4 bases and J by 7 bases, and 14 bases separated the two germline ends. CDR3: CASSLRGIGEKLFF. CDR3 nucleotide sequence: TGCGCCAGCAGCCTAAGGGGTATTGGTGAAAAACTGTTTTTT.

The CDR3 sequence is CASSLQQGSYGYTF. As DNA, the CDR3 is TGTGCCAGCAGCTTGCAACAGGGAAGCTATGGCTACACCTTC. The chain employs TRBV7-2 and TRBJ1-2, with D maybe TRBD1 (6 bases). Trimming cost V 3 bases and J 4 bases, with 12 bases left between them. The CDR3 covers 14 residues. Germline loops: CDR1 SGHTA, CDR2 FQGNSA.